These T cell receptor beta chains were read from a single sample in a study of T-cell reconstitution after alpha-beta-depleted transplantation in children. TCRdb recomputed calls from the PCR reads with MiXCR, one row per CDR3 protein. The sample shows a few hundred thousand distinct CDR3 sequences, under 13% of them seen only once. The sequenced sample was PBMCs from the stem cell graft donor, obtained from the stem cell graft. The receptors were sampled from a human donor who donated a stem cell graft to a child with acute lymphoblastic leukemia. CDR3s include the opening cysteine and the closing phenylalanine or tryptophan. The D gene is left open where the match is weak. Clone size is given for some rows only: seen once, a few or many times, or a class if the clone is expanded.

TGTGCCAGCTCTCCCGAGAGGGTGGCAGCCTCAGCCGATGAGCAGTTCTTC	CASSPERVAASADEQFF	TRBJ2-1	TRBV18	NA	NA
TGTGCCAGCAGTCCCCCCGGGACAGTGAACACTGAAGCTTTCTTT	CASSPPGTVNTEAFF	TRBJ1-1	TRBV28	many	TRBD1
TGTGCCAGCAGTTTCCCTGAGACAGACTTAGCCAAAAACATTCAGTACTTC	CASSFPETDLAKNIQYF	TRBJ2-4	TRBV28	few	NA
TGTGCCAGCAGTTACCGGACTAGCGGCACAGATACGCAGTATTTT	CASSYRTSGTDTQYF	TRBJ2-3	TRBV6-5	few	TRBD2
TGCAGCGTTGTAGGGACTACTAAAAACATTCAGTACTTC	CSVVGTTKNIQYF	TRBJ2-4	TRBV29-1	few	TRBD2
TGCGCCAGCACGAGGACAGGGAGGGATGAGCAGTTCTTC	CASTRTGRDEQFF	TRBJ2-1	TRBV5-1	few	NA
TGTGCTAGTGGTTTATGTTCTCGAGGAGGGCAGTTCTTC	CASGLCSRGGQFF	TRBJ2-1	TRBV12-5	few	NA
TGCGCCAGCAGCGCACAAACAGGCTACGAGCAGTACTTC	CASSAQTGYEQYF	TRBJ2-7	TRBV5-1	few	NA
TGCAGTGCCCGGCTAGCGGGGGAGGGGGATACGCAGTATTTT	CSARLAGEGDTQYF	TRBJ2-3	TRBV20-1	many	TRBD2
TGTGCCAGCAGCCTGTTTTGGCGGGAAAAACCCGGGGAGCTGTTTTTT	CASSLFWREKPGELFF	TRBJ2-2	TRBV6-4	NA	NA